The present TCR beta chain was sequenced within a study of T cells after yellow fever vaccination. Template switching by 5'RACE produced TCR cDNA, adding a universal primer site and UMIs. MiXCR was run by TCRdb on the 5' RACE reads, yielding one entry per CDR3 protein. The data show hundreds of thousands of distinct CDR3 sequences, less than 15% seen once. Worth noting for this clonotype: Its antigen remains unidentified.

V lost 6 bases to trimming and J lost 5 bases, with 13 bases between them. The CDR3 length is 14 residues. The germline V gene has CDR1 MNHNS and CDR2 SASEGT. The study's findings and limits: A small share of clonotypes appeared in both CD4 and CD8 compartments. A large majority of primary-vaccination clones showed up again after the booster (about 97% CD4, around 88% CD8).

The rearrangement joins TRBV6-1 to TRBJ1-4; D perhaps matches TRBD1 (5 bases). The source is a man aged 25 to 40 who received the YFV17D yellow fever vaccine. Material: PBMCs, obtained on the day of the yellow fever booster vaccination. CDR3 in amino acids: CASSHGAGNEKLFF. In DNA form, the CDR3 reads TGTGCCAGCAGCCATGGGGCAGGGAATGAAAAACTGTTTTTT.